This TCR beta chain is drawn from a study of post-analysis software for immune sequencing data (dated by TCRdb to 2015 to 2017). Context from the whole study: Disease courses on record covered relapsing-remitting, secondary progressive and progressive-relapsing multiple sclerosis, though some patients had no subtype annotation. A subset of samples was prepared in parallel using single-end sample barcoding, then pooled and co-amplified after Illumina adapter ligation. The patient repertoires were compared against 11 previously published healthy control repertoires obtained from donors aged 6 to 25 years. Study-wide conclusions, independent of this receptor: Compared with controls, multiple sclerosis patients had significantly lower normalized Chao1 diversity, a finding suggesting substantial peripheral T-cell clonal expansion. Four to six TRBV segments, including TRBV5-6, TRBV5-1 and TRBV20-1, were significantly more frequent in patients than controls. The multiple sclerosis patient group was slightly younger than the control group. Strong co-clustering of samples prepared in the same batch was shown by direct clustering with F measure, prompting a batch-effect correction.

The CDR3 goes from the cysteine to the phenylalanine over 15 residues. The read is trimmed to its CDR3 DNA, 45 bases read in frame from base 1. From a lookup of the germline V gene (reference sequence), CDR1 and CDR2 are DFQATT and SNEGSKA. The germline ends are 16 bases apart after V is trimmed by 3 bases and J by 2 bases. Libraries were prepared through PCR. TCRdb names Illumina HiSeq 2500 as the instrument used. To reduce PCR and sequencing biases, unique molecular identifiers were built into the TCR beta cDNA libraries. Some 500,000 cDNA molecules were obtained for every 1 to 10 million input T cells, so each molecule roughly corresponded to one T cell. The patient libraries were prepared and sequenced with the same protocol used for the earlier healthy control dataset. Samples belonging to the same batch were prepared together, multiplexed and sequenced on a shared HiSeq lane. The study's processing was this. MIGEC handled the raw barcoded reads, throwing out single-read molecular identifier groups before consensus assembly and CDR3 extraction. Clonotype tables were post-analysed with VDJtools, normalizing diversity by down-sampling all datasets to the smallest sample size. In repertoire overlap clustering, CDR3 amino acid sequences, but not nucleotide sequences, were matched to correct batch-related cross-sample contamination. TCRdb passed the public sequencing reads through fastp at Q25 and MiXCR, retaining productive beta sequences. Merged by CDR3 protein, the rows form single entries marked with the most common genes and DNA. The V and J calls were determined by TCRdb, not by the authors. The table for this sample lists just over 250,000 distinct CDR3 sequences; 35% to 45% of them were counted only once. Jointly, the top ten make up around 4.7% of the sample.

To demonstrate the VDJtools post-analysis software, TCR beta repertoires were profiled from the peripheral blood of 10 to 15 young patients with multiple sclerosis. The patients with multiple sclerosis were children and adolescents between about 6 and 16 years of age. This clonotype was counted many times. There is no known antigen for this receptor. No base qualities exist here, and no much larger clone lies one base off it. This TCR derives from a girl aged 5-17 years with multiple sclerosis. The chain couples TRBV20-1 to TRBJ1-1; TRBD1 might be the D gene, on 5 matching bases. The specimen was blood. The DNA sequence reads TGCAGTGCTAGTGCCGCGGGGCGGTTCAACACTGAAGCTTTCTTT. Translated, it reads CSASAAGRFNTEAFF.